The clone carrying this T cell receptor beta chain was picked up a small number of times. The antigen is not known. The data stem from a study of T-cell memory formation after mild COVID-19. Trimming shortened V by 6 bases and J by 5 bases, and 8 bases separated the two germline ends. Germline loops: CDR1 SQVTM, CDR2 ANQGSEA. The CDR3 loop spans 10 amino acids. TCRdb used MiXCR to reprocess the 5' RACE reads, holding one entry per CDR3 protein. The table shows about 320,000 distinct CDR3 sequences, with approximately 14% occurring only once. Study-wide findings and caveats: Among clones contracting day 15 to 85, CD4/CD8 was balanced, whereas later expanders leaned CD4+.

Sequenced input: PBMCs or a T cell subset sorted from them (not recorded which). The clonotype comes from a man between 18 and 29 years old who had mild COVID-19 (a few samples of this study predate the infection). Cell type and time point are not known. The V gene is TRBV29-1, the J gene TRBJ2-7; D may be TRBD1 (6 bases). The CDR3 loop is CSVRGDEQYF. CDR3 sequence (DNA): TGCAGCGTCAGGGGAGACGAGCAGTACTTC.